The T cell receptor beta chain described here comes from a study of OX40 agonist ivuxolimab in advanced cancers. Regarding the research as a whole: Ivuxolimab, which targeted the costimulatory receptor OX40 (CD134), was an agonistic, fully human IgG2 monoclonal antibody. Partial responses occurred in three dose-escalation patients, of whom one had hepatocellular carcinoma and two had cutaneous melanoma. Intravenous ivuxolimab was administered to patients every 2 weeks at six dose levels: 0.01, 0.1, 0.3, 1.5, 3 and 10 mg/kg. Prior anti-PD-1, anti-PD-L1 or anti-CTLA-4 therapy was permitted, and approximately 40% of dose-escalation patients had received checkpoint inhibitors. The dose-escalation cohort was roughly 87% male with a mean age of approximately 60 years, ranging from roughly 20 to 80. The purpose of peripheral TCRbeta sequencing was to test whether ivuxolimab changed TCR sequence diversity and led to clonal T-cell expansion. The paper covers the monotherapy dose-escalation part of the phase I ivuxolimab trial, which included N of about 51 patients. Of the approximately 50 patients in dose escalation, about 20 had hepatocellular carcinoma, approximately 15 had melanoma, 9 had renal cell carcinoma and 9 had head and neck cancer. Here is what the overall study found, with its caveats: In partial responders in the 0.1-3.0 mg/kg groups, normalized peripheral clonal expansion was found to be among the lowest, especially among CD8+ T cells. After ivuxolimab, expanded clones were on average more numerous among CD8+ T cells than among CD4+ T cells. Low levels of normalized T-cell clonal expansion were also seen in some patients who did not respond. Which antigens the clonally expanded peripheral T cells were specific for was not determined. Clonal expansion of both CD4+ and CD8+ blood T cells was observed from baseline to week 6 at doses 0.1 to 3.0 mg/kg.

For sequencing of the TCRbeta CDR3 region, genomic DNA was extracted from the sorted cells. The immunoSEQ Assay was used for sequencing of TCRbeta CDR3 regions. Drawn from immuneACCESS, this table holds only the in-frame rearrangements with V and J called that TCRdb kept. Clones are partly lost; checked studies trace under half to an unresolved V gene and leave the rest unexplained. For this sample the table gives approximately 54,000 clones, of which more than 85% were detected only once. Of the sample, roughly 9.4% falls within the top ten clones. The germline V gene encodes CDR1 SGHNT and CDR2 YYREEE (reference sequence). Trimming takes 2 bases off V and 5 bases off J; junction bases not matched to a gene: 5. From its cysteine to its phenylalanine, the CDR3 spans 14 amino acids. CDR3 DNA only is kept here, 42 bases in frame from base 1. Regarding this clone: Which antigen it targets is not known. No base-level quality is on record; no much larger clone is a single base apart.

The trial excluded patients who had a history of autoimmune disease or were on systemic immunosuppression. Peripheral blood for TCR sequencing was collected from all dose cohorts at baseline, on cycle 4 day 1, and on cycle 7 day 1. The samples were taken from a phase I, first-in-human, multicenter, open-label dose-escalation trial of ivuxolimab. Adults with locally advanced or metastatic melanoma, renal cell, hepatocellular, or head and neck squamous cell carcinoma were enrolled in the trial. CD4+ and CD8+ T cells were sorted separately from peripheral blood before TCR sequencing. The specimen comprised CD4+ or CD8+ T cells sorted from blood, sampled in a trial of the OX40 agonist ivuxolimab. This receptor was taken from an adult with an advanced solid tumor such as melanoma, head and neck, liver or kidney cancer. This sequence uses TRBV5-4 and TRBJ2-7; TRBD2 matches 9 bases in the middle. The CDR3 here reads CASSFSGSTHEQYF. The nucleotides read TGTGCCAGCAGCTTTAGCGGGAGTACCCACGAGCAGTACTTC.